What follows are 26 T cell receptor beta chains derived from one specimen sequenced in a study of early stage breast cancer tumors. TCRdb's copy holds only in-frame clones and misses some; the assay was immunoSEQ multiplex PCR. The table lists some 5,000 clones, 61% of them singletons. Sequencing used breast tumor tissue. The receptors derive from a person between 45 and 65 years old with breast cancer.

The chain employs TRBV4-1 and TRBJ2-3, with 13 bases that match TRBD2. Germline CDR1 is MGHRA and CDR2 is YSYEKL. With V trimmed by 2 bases and J by 6 bases, 8 bases remained unmatched. The CDR3 is made up of 17 amino acids. The DNA of the CDR3 is TGCGCCAGCAGCCAATCGGGGACTAGCGGGGCCCCCGATACGCAGTATTTT. Its protein is CASSQSGTSGAPDTQYF.

This sequence joins TRBV27 and TRBJ2-3, with no clear D. The germline CDR1 and CDR2 sequences are MNHEY and SMNVEV (reference sequence). This CDR3 is 13 amino acids long. The germline V and J ends were trimmed by 3 bases and 2 bases, with 6 bases remaining between them. The CDR3 reads CASSFDDTDTQYF. CDR3 DNA sequence: TGTGCCAGCAGTTTCGACGACACAGATACGCAGTATTTT.

The rearrangement uses TRBV14 and TRBJ2-3, with TRBD2 matching 9 bases. The CDR3 is 16 amino acids. CDR1 is SGHDN, CDR2 FVKESK, per germline. The trim removed 0 bases at V and 1 base at J, leaving 2 bases unmatched. The CDR3 here is CASSQERLAGTDTQYF. Written as DNA, the CDR3 is TGTGCCAGCAGCCAAGAAAGACTAGCGGGCACAGATACGCAGTATTTT.

V gene TRBV6-1 combines with J gene TRBJ1-4; D is uncertain. The CDR3 length is 17 residues. Germline loops: CDR1 MNHNS, CDR2 SASEGT. V lost 2 bases and J 0 bases, leaving 13 bases between the germline ends. The CDR3 is CASSEHLPRATNEKLFF. DNA of the CDR3: TGTGCCAGCAGTGAACATCTTCCAAGGGCAACTAATGAAAAACTGTTTTTT.

This clone was seen only a few times. The V gene is TRBV6-1, the J gene TRBJ2-1, with TRBD1 matching 10 bases. V gave up 7 bases and J gave up 4 bases; unmatched junction bases: 7. Germline CDR1 reads MNHNS; CDR2 reads SASEGT. The CDR3 contains 15 residues. The CDR3 reads CASMTGQGKYNEQFF. The CDR3 region has the DNA TGTGCCAGCATGACGGGACAGGGGAAATACAATGAGCAGTTCTTC.

The gene calls are TRBV6-4 and TRBJ2-1; possible D gene TRBD2, 5 bases. The germline V and J ends were trimmed by 2 bases and 3 bases, with 5 bases remaining between them. Germline assignment: CDR1 MRHNA and CDR2 SNTAGT. This CDR3 spans 13 amino acids. The CDR3 DNA follows: TGTGCCAGCAGTGACCGGGACTACAATGAGCAGTTCTTC. Translating gives CASSDRDYNEQFF.

In DNA form, the CDR3 reads TGTGCCAGCAGCATCTTTCTCGGAAATGAAGCTTTCTTT. This translates into CASSIFLGNEAFF. This chain links TRBV27 with TRBJ1-1; no clear D. Germline V gene sequence: CDR1 MNHEY, CDR2 SMNVEV (reference sequence). CDR3 length: 13 amino acids. Trimming shortened V by 6 bases and J by 7 bases, and 15 bases separated the two germline ends.

V and J are TRBV5-8 and TRBJ2-7, with D hard to call. Trimming removed 1 base at V and 7 bases at J, with 6 bases between. This CDR3 has 11 amino acids. Germline V gives CDR1 SGHTS, CDR2 YDEGEE. This CDR3 reads CASSLMGEQYF. Written as DNA, the CDR3 is TGTGCCAGCAGCTTGATGGGGGAGCAGTACTTC. Filled out from reference TRBV5-8 and TRBJ2-7, the complete variable domain reads EAGVTQSPTHLIKTRGQQATLRCSPISGHTSVYWYQQALGLGLQFLLWYDEGEERNRGNFPPRFSGRQFPNYSSELNVNALELEDSALYLCASSLMGEQYFGPGTRLTVT.

V gene TRBV7-6 combines with J gene TRBJ2-3; no clear D gene. This CDR3 spans 13 amino acids. CDR1 SGHVS and CDR2 FNYEAQ come from the germline V gene. Trimming removed 1 base at V and 4 bases at J, with 6 bases between. CDR3 bases: TGTGCCAGCAGCTTAGGACTCCCAGATACGCAGTATTTT. Encoded protein: CASSLGLPDTQYF.

V gene TRBV7-2 combines with J gene TRBJ2-1; unclear D gene. The germline gives CDR1 SGHTA, CDR2 FQGNSA. The CDR3 contains 14 residues. The ends were cut back, 1 base at V and 4 bases at J, with 8 bases in the middle. The CDR3 reads CASSLENYYNEQFF. CDR3 sequence (DNA): TGTGCCAGCAGCTTAGAGAACTATTACAATGAGCAGTTCTTC.

The rearrangement joins TRBV5-6 to TRBJ2-1; tentatively, D is TRBD2 (6 bases). This CDR3 has 17 residues. Trimming cost V 0 bases and J 5 bases, with 18 bases left between them. The germline CDR1 and CDR2 sequences are SGHDT and YYEEEE. CDR3 nucleotides: TGTGCCAGCAGCTTGGGGGAGGATGGCGTCTCTCACAATGAGCAGTTCTTC. This codes for CASSLGEDGVSHNEQFF.

The chain links TRBV5-1 to TRBJ2-7, with D tentatively TRBD1 or TRBD2 (5 bases each). The CDR3 covers 16 residues. Per germline, CDR1 SGHRS and CDR2 YFSETQ. The V end was cut by 5 bases, the J end by 2 bases, with 20 bases between. The CDR3 loop is CASRNGQGPKPYEQYF. CDR3 DNA: TGCGCCAGCAGGAACGGGCAGGGACCGAAGCCCTACGAGCAGTACTTC.

CDR3 amino acids: CASSLVLRNSYEQYF. The CDR3 DNA is TGTGCCAGCAGCTTAGTATTGAGGAACTCCTACGAGCAGTACTTC. The V and J genes are TRBV7-8 and TRBJ2-7; unclear D gene. Germline CDR1 is SGHVS and CDR2 is FQNEAQ. V shed 1 base and J shed 0 bases, with 10 bases lying between them. The CDR3 runs 15 residues.

The J gene is TRBJ1-1, the V gene TRBV7-2, with 11 bases that match TRBD1. In germline, CDR1 is SGHTA, CDR2 FQGNSA. The CDR3 covers 16 residues. V lost 3 bases to trimming and J lost 8 bases; unmatched junction nucleotides: 11. The DNA of the CDR3 is TGTGCCAGCAGCTTTGGACAGGGGGCGCGTATCTCCGAAGCTTTCTTT. This encodes CASSFGQGARISEAFF.

By share, this clone counts as medium-sized. J is TRBJ1-1 and V is TRBV27; no definite D call. CDR1 is MNHEY, CDR2 SMNVEV, per germline (reference sequence). Trimming pared 0 bases from V and 5 bases from J, leaving 10 bases between. The CDR3 spans 14 residues. The CDR3 DNA is TGTGCCAGCAGTTTATCGTCCGGGCCAACTGAAGCTTTCTTT. Translation gives CASSLSSGPTEAFF.

The J gene is TRBJ2-7, the V gene TRBV7-2; D may be TRBD1 (6 bases). CDR1 and CDR2 from the germline V gene are SGHTA and FQGNSA. This CDR3 comprises 14 residues. V lost 1 base and J 3 bases, leaving 10 bases between the germline ends. The CDR3 DNA reads TGTGCCAGCAGCTTAGGAACAGGGTACTACGAGCAGTACTTC. Protein sequence: CASSLGTGYYEQYF. Complete variable domain (other parts from reference TRBV7-2 and TRBJ2-7): GAGVSQSPSNKVTEKGKDVELRCDPISGHTALYWYRQSLGQGLEFLIYFQGNSAPDKSGLPSDRFSAERTGGSVSTLTIQRTQQEDSAVYLCASSLGTGYYEQYFGPGTRLTVT.

This chain connects TRBV5-1 to TRBJ2-5, with 8 bases fitting TRBD2. Germline CDR1 and CDR2: SGHRS and YFSETQ. V was clipped by 5 bases and J by 2 bases; unmatched bases: 8. CDR3 length: 15 amino acids. CDR3 loop: CASRGSGAPQETQYF. CDR3 DNA: TGCGCCAGCAGAGGTAGCGGGGCCCCGCAAGAGACCCAGTACTTC.

Note on this clone: This CDR3 is also generated by other DNA sequences in the sample. The chain carries TRBV27 and TRBJ2-1; D is perhaps TRBD1 or TRBD2 (5 bases each). The germline V gene encodes CDR1 MNHEY and CDR2 SMNVEV (reference sequence). CDR3 length: 12 residues. The V end was cut by 4 bases, the J end by 7 bases, with 8 bases between. The CDR3 spells CASSSGPNEQFF. The CDR3, as DNA: TGTGCCAGCAGTTCGGGACCTAATGAGCAGTTCTTC.

This clone was picked up a small number of times. The CDR3 bases are TGTGCCAGTACCGCCCTGGACACTCCATCGGGGGAGCTGTTTTTT. This translates into CASTALDTPSGELFF. The chain joins TRBV19 to TRBJ2-2; TRBD1 might be the D (5 bases). CDR3 length: 15 residues. Germline-derived CDR1 and CDR2 are LNHDA and SQIVND (reference sequence). Deletions cut 7 bases from V and 8 bases from J, with 20 bases between.

The gene calls are TRBV11-3 and TRBJ1-1; 8 bases align to TRBD1. Germline V lookup: CDR1 SGHNT, CDR2 YENEEA. This CDR3 comprises 14 residues. Trimming took 1 base from V and 8 from J; bases not matched to a gene: 6. This CDR3 is CASSLGAGGREAFF. The CDR3 nucleotides read TGTGCCAGCAGCTTAGGAGCAGGGGGCCGCGAAGCTTTCTTT.

For the CDR3, the DNA is TGCGCCAGCAGCTTGGTTTCGATTCAGACCGGGGAGCTGTTTTTT. As protein: CASSLVSIQTGELFF. This chain links TRBV5-1 with TRBJ2-2; D remains unclear. Per germline, CDR1 SGHRS and CDR2 YFSETQ. There are 15 residues in the CDR3. Trimming took 0 bases from V and 5 from J, leaving 11 bases between them.

This chain uses TRBV2 with TRBJ2-5, with 7 bases aligning to TRBD2. This CDR3 contains 17 residues. V was clipped by 5 bases and J by 1 base; unmatched bases: 13. CDR1 is SNHLY, CDR2 FYNNEI, per germline. Written as DNA, the CDR3 is TGTGCCAGCAGTCCTCCTCGACTAGCTACAATCCAAGAGACCCAGTACTTC. It translates to CASSPPRLATIQETQYF.

The chain combines TRBV29-1 with TRBJ2-7; the match to TRBD1 covers 7 bases. The length of the CDR3 is 15 residues. The germline V gene has CDR1 SQVTM and CDR2 ANQGSEA. V shed 6 bases and J 3 bases; nucleotides not matched to a gene: 14. CDR3 sequence (DNA): TGCAGCGTGCGTTTAAGGGACAGACAAAGCTACGAGCAGTACTTC. This sequence encodes CSVRLRDRQSYEQYF.

The V call is TRBV6-5, the J call TRBJ2-7; 8 nucleotides align to TRBD2. The CDR3 spans 15 residues. CDR1 is MNHEY and CDR2 is SVGAGI in the germline V gene. Trimming at V came to 6 bases and at J to 0 bases, leaving 7 bases not matched to a gene. The CDR3 here is CASRRTSGNSYEQYF. The CDR3 DNA is TGTGCCAGCAGACGAACTAGCGGAAACTCCTACGAGCAGTACTTC.

This sequence joins TRBV5-5 and TRBJ2-1; D gene uncertain. The CDR3 spans 13 residues. V was cut by 0 bases and J by 5 bases, with 6 bases left in between. Germline V gene sequence: CDR1 SGHKS, CDR2 YYEKEE (reference sequence). The CDR3: CASSLDWNNEQFF. For the CDR3, the DNA is TGTGCCAGCAGCTTGGATTGGAACAATGAGCAGTTCTTC.

The genes are TRBV27 and TRBJ2-2, with a possible D match to TRBD2 (6 bases). Looked up from germline, CDR1 is MNHEY and CDR2 is SMNVEV (reference sequence). V lost 2 bases to trimming and J lost 3 bases, with 10 bases between them. The CDR3 contains 15 residues. This CDR3 reads CASSLRGIDTGELFF. The CDR3 DNA reads TGTGCCAGCAGTTTACGGGGGATCGACACCGGGGAGCTGTTTTTT.